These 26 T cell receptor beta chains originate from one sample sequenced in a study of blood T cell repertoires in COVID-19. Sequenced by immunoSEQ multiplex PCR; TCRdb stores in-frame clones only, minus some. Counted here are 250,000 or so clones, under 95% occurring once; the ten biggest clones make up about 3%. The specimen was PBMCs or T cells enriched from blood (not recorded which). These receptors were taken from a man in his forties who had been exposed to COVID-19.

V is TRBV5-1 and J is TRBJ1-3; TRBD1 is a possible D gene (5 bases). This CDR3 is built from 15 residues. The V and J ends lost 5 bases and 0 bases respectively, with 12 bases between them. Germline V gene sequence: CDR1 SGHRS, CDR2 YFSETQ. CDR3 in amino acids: CASRLDRSSGNTIYF. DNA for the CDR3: TGCGCCAGCAGACTCGACAGAAGCTCTGGAAACACCATATATTTT. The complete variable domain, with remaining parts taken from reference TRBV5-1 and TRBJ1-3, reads KAGVTQTPRYLIKTRGQQVTLSCSPISGHRSVSWYQQTPGQGLQFLFEYFSETQRNKGNFPGRFSGRQFSNSRSEMNVSTLELGDSALYLCASRLDRSSGNTIYFGEGSWLTVV.

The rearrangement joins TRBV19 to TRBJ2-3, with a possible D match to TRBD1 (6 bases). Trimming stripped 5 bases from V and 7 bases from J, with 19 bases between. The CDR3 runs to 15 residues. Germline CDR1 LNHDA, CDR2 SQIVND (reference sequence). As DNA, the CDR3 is TGTGCCAGTAGTCCAACAGGGACCACTTTGCATACGCAGTATTTT. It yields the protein CASSPTGTTLHTQYF. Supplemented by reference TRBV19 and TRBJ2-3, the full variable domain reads DGGITQSPKYLFRKEGQNVTLSCEQNLNHDAMYWYRQDPGQGLRLIYYSQIVNDFQKGDIAEGYSVSREKKESFPLTVTSAQKNPTAFYLCASSPTGTTLHTQYFGPGTRLTVL.

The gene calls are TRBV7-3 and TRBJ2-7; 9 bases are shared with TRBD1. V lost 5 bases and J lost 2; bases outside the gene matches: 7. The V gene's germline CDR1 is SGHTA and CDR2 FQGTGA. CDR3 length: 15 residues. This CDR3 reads CASSVGTGSAYEQYF. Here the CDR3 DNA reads TGTGCCAGCAGCGTGGGGACAGGGTCAGCCTACGAGCAGTACTTC.

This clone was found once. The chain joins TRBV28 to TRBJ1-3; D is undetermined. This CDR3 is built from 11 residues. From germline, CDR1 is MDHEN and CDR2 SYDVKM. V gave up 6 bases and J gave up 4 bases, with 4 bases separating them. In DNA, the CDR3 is TGTGCCAGCAGGGAGGGAAACACCATATATTTT. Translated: CASREGNTIYF.

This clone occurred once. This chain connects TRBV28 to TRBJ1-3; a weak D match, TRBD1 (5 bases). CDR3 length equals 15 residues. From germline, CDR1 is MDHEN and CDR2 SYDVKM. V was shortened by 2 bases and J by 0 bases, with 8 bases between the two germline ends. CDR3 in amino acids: CASSLVGASGNTIYF. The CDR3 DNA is TGTGCCAGCAGTTTAGTAGGGGCCTCTGGAAACACCATATATTTT.

The CDR3: CASSDSQPQHF. CDR3 bases: TGTGCCAGCAGCGACAGTCAGCCCCAGCATTTT. This sequence joins TRBV2 and TRBJ1-5, with D perhaps TRBD1 (5 bases). V was clipped by 6 bases and J by 6 bases, with 6 bases between them. Germline-derived CDR1 and CDR2 are SNHLY and FYNNEI. The CDR3 consists of 11 residues.

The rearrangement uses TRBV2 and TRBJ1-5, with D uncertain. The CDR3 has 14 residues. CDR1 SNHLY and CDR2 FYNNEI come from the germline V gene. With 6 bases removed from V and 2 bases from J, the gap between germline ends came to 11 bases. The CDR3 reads CASRVERGNQPQHF. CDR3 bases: TGTGCCAGCAGGGTAGAGAGGGGCAATCAGCCCCAGCATTTT.

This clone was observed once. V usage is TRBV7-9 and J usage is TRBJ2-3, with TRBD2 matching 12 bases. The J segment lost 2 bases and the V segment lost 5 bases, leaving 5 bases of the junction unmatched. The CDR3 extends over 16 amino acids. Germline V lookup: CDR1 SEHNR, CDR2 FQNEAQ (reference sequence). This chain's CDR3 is CASSQGLAGNTDTQYF. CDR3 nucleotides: TGTGCCAGCAGCCAAGGACTAGCGGGAAACACAGATACGCAGTATTTT.

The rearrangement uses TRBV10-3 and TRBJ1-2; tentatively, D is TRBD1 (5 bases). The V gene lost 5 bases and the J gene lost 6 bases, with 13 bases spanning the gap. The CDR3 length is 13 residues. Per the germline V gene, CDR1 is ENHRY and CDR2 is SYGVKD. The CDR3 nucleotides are TGTGCCATCAGTACACGTCAGGGTCATGGCTACACCTTC. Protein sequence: CAISTRQGHGYTF.

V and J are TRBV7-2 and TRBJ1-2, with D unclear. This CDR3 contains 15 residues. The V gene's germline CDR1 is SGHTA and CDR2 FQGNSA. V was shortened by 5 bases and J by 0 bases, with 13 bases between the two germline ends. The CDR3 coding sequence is TGTGCCAGCAGCCCCCCGGGAGTAGCTAACTATGGCTACACCTTC. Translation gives CASSPPGVANYGYTF.

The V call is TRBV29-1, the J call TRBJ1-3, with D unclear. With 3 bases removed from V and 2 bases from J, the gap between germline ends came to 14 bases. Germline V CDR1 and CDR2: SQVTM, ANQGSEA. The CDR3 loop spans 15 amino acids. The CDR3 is CSVDSGSGAGNTIYF. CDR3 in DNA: TGCAGCGTTGATTCTGGATCCGGGGCTGGAAACACCATATATTTT.

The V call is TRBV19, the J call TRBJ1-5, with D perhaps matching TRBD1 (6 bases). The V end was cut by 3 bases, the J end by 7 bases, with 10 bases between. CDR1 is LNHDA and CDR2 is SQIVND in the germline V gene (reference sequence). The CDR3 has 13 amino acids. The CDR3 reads CASSIRGGQPQHF. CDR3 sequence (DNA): TGTGCCAGTAGTATCAGGGGCGGACAGCCCCAGCATTTT.

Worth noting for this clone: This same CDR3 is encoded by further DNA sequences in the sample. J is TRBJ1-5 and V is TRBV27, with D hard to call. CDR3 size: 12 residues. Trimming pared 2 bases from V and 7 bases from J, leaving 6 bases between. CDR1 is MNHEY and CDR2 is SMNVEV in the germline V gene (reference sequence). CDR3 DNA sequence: TGTGCCAGCAGTTTAATTGGCCAGCCCCAGCATTTT. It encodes CASSLIGQPQHF.

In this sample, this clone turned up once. The CDR3 spells CAWGRSRLTEAFF. CDR3 DNA: TGTGCCTGGGGGCGGAGTCGGCTGACTGAAGCTTTCTTT. V and J are TRBV30 and TRBJ1-1, with D unresolved. CDR1 GTSNPN and CDR2 SVGIG come from the germline V gene (reference sequence). Trimming left V 5 bases short and J 5 bases short, with 15 bases between. This CDR3 is 13 amino acids long.

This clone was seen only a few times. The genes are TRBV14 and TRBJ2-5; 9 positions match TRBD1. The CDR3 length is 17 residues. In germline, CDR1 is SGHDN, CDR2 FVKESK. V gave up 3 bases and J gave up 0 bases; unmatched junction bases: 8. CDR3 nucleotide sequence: TGTGCCAGCAGCCATAAAACAGGGGGCTCGTACCAAGAGACCCAGTACTTC. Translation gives CASSHKTGGSYQETQYF.

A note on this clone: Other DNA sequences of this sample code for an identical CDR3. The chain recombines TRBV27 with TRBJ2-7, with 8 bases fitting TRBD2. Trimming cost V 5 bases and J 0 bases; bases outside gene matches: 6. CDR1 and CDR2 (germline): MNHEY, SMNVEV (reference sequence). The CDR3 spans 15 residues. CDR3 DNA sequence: TGTGCCAGCAGTCTCTTAGCGGGGAGCTCCTACGAGCAGTACTTC. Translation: CASSLLAGSSYEQYF.

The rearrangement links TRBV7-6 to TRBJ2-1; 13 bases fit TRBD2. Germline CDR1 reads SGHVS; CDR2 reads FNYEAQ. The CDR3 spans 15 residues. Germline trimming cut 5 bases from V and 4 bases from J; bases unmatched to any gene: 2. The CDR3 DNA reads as TGTGCCAGCAGCCTACTAGCGGGAGGGTACAATGAGCAGTTCTTC. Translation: CASSLLAGGYNEQFF. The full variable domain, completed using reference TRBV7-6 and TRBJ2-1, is GAGVSQSPRYKVTKRGQDVALRCDPISGHVSLYWYRQALGQGPEFLTYFNYEAQQDKSGLPNDRFSAERPEGSISTLTIQRTEQRDSAMYRCASSLLAGGYNEQFFGPGTRLTVL.

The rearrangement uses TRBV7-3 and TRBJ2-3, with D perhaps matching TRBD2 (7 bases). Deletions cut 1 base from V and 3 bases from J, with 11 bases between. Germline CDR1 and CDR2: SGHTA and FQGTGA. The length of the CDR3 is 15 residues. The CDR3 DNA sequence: TGTGCCAGCAGCTTAAGAAAGGGGGGGACAGATACGCAGTATTTT. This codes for CASSLRKGGTDTQYF.

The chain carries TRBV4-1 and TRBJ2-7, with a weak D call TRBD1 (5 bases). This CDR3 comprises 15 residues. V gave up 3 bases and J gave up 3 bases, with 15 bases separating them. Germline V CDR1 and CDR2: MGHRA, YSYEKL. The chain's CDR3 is CASSQDPKDIYEQYF. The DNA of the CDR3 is TGCGCCAGCAGCCAGGACCCCAAGGACATCTACGAGCAGTACTTC.

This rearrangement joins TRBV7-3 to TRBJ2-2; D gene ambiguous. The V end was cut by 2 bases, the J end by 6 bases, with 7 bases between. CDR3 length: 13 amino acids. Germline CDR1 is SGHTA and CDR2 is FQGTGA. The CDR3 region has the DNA TGTGCCAGCAGCTTATCAGGCCCCGGGGAGCTGTTTTTT. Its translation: CASSLSGPGELFF.

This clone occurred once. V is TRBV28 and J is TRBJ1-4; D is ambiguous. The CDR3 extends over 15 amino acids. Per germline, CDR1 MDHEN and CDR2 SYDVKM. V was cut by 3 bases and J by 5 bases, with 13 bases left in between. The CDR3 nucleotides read TGTGCCAGCAGTTTCCTTTCGGAGATGAATGAAAAACTGTTTTTT. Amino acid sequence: CASSFLSEMNEKLFF.

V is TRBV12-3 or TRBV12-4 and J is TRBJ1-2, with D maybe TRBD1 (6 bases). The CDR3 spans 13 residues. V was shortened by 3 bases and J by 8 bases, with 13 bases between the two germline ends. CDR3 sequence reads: CASSFQGLRGYTF. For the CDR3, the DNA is TGTGCCAGCAGTTTTCAGGGGTTAAGAGGCTACACCTTC.

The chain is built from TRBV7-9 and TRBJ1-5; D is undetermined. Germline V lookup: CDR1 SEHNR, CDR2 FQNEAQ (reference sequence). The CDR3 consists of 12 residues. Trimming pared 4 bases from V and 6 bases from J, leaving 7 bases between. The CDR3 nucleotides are TGTGCCAGCAGCTCTCCCCTTCAGCCCCAGCATTTT. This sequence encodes CASSSPLQPQHF.

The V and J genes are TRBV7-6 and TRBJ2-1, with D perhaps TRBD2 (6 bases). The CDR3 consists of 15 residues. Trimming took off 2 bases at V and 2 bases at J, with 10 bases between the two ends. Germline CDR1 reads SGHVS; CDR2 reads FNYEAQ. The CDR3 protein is CASSLISGAYNEQFF. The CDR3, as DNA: TGTGCCAGCAGCTTAATCTCGGGAGCCTACAATGAGCAGTTCTTC.

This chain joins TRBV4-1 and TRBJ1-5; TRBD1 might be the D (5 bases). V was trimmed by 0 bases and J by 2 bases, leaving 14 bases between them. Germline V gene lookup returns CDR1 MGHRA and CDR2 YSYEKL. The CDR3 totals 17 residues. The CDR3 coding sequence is TGCGCCAGCAGCCAAGAGGGGCCTCATGAGGGCAATCAGCCCCAGCATTTT. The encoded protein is CASSQEGPHEGNQPQHF.

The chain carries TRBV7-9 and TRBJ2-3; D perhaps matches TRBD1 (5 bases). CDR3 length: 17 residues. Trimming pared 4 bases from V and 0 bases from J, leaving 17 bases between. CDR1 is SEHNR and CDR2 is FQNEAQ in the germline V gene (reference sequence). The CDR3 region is CASSSPQGKASTDTQYF. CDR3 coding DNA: TGTGCCAGCAGCTCTCCCCAGGGTAAGGCTAGCACAGATACGCAGTATTTT.